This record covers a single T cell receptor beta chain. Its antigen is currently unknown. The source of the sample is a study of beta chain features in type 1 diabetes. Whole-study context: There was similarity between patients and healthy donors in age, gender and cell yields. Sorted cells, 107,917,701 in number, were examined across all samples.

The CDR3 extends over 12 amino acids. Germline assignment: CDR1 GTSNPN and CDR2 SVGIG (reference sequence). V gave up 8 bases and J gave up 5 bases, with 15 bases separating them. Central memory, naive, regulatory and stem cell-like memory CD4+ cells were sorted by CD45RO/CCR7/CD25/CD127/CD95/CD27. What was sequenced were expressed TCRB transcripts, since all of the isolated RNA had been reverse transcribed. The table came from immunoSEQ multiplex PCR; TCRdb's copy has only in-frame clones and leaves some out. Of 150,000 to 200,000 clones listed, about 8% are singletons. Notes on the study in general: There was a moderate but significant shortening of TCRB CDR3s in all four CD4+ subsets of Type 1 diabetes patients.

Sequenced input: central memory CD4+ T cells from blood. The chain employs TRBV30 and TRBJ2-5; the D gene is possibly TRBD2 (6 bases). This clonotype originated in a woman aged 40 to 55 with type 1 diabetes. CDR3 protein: CALAGSSETQYF. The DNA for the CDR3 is TGTGCCCTGGCGGGGAGCTCCGAGACCCAGTACTTC.